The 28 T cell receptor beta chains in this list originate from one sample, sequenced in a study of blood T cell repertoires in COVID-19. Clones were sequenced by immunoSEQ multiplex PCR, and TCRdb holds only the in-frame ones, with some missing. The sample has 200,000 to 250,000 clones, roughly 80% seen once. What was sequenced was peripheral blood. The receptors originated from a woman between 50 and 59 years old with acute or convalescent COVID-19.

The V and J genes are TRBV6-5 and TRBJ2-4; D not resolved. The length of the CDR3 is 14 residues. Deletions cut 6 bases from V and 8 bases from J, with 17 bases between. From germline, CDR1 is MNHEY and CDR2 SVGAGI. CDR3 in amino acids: CASRAEGEADIQYF. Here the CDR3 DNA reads TGTGCCAGCAGGGCCGAAGGAGAGGCGGACATTCAGTACTTC.

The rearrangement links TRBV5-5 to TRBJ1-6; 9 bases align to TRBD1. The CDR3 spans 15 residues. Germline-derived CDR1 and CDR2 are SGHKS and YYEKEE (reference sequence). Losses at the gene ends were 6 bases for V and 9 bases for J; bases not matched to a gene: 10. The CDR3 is CASNSGGTGFSPLHF. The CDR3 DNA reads TGTGCCAGCAATTCCGGGGGGACAGGGTTTTCACCCCTCCACTTT. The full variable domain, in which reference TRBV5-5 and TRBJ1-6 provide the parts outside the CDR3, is DAGVTQSPTHLIKTRGQQVTLRCSPISGHKSVSWYQQVLGQGPQFIFQYYEKEERGRGNFPDRFSARQFPNYSSELNVNALLLGDSALYLCASNSGGTGFSPLHFGNGTRLTVT.

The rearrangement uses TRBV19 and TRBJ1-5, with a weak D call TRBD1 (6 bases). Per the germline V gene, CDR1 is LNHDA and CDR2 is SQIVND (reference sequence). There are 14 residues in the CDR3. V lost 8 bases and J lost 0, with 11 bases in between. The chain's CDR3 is CASFGTHSNQPQHF. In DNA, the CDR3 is TGTGCCAGTTTCGGGACACATAGCAATCAGCCCCAGCATTTT.

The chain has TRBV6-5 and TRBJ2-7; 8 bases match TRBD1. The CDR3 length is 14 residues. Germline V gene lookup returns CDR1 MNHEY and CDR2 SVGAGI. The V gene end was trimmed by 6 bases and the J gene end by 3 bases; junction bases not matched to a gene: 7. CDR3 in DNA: TGTGCCAGCAGGGACGGGACAGGCAGCTACGAGCAGTACTTC. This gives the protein CASRDGTGSYEQYF.

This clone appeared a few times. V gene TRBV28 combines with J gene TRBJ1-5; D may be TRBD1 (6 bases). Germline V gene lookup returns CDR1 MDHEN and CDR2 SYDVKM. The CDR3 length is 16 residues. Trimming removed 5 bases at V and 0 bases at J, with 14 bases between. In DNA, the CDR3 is TGTGCCAGCAGTGGGTCGACAGGTTATAGCAATCAGCCCCAGCATTTT. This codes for CASSGSTGYSNQPQHF.

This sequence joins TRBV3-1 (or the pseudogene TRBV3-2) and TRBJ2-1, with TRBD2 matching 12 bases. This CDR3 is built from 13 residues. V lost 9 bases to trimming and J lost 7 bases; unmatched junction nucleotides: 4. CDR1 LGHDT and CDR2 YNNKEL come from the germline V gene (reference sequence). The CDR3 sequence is CASPSGGVNEQFF. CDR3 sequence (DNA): TGTGCCAGTCCTAGCGGGGGGGTAAATGAGCAGTTCTTC.

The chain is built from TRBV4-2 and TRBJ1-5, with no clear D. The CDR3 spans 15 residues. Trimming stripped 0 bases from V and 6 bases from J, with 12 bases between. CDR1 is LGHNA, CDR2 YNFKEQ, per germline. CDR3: CASSQDEVSAQPQHF. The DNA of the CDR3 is TGTGCCAGCAGCCAAGATGAGGTTTCGGCTCAGCCCCAGCATTTT.

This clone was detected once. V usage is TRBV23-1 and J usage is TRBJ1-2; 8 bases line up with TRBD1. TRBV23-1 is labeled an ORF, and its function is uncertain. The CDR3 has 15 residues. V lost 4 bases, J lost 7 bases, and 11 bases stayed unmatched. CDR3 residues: CASSPNSTGDGGYTF. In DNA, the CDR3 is TGCGCCAGCAGTCCCAACTCGACAGGGGATGGTGGCTACACCTTC.

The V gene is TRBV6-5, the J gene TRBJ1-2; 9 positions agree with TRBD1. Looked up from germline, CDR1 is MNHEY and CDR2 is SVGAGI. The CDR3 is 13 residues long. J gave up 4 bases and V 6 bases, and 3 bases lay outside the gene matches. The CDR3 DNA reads TGTGCCAGCAGAAAGACAGGGGGCTATGGCTACACCTTC. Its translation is CASRKTGGYGYTF.

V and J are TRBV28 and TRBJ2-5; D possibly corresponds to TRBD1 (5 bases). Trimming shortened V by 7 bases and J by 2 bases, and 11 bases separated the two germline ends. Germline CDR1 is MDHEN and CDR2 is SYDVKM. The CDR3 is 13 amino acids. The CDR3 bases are TGTGCCAGCACGGGCAGGGTTCAAGAGACCCAGTACTTC. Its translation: CASTGRVQETQYF.

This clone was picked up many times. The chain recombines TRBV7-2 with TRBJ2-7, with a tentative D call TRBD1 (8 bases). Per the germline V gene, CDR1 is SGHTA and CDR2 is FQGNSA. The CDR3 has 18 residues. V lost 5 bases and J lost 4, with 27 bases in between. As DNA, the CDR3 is TGTGCCAGCAGCCGTATCGGGGGGCACGGGACAGGAAAATACGAGCAGTACTTC. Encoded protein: CASSRIGGHGTGKYEQYF.

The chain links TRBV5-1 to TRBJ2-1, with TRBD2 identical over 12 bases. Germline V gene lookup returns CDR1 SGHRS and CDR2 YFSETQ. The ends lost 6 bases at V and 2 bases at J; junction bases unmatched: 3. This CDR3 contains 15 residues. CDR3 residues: CASIRTSGAYNEQFF. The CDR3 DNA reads TGCGCCAGCATCCGGACTAGCGGGGCCTACAATGAGCAGTTCTTC.

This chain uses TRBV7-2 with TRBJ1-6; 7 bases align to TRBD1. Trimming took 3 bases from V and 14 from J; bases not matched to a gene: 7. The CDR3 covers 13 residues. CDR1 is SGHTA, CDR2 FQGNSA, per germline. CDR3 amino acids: CASSLGQTRTLHF. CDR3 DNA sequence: TGTGCCAGCAGCTTGGGACAGACCCGCACCCTCCACTTT.

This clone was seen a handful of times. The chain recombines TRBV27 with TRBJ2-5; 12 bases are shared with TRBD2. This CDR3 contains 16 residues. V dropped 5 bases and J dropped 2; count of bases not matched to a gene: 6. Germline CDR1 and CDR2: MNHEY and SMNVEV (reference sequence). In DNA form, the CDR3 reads TGTGCCAGCAGTCGATCGACTAGCGGGGGACAAGAGACCCAGTACTTC. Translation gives CASSRSTSGGQETQYF.

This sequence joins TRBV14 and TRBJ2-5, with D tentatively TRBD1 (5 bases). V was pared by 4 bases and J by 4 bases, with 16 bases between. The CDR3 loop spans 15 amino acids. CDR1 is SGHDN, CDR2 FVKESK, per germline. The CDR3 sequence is CASSLGPGRLETQYF. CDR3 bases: TGTGCCAGCAGCCTTGGACCAGGGCGGTTAGAGACCCAGTACTTC.

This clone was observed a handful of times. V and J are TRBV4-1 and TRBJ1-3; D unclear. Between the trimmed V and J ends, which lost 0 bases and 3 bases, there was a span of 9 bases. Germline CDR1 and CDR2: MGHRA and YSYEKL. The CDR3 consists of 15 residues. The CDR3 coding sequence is TGCGCCAGCAGCCAAGAATGGGCTTTTGGAAACACCATATATTTT. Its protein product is CASSQEWAFGNTIYF.

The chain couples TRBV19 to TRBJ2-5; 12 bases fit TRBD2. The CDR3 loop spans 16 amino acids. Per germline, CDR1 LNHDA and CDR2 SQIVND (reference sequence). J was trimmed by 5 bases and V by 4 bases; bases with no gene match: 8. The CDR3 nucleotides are TGTGCCAGTAGTAAGCCGACCGGGACTAGCGGGGAGACCCAGTACTTC. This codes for CASSKPTGTSGETQYF.

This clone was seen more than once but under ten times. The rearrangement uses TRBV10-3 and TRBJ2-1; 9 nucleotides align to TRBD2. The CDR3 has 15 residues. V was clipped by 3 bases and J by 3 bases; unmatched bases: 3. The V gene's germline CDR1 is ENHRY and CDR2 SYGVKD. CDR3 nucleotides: TGTGCCATCAGTGAAAGACTAGCGGACTACAATGAGCAGTTCTTC. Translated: CAISERLADYNEQFF.

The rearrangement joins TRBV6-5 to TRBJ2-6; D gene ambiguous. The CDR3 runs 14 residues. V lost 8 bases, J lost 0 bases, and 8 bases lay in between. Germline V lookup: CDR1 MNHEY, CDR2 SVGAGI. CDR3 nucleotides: TGTGCCAGCTCCGAGAGCTCTGGGGCCAACGTCCTGACTTTC. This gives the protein CASSESSGANVLTF.

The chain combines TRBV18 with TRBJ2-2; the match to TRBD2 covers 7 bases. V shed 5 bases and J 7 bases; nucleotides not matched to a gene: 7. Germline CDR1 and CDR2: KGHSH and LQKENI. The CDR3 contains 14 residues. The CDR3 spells CASSSGLVGGELFF. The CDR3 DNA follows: TGTGCCAGCTCATCCGGACTAGTAGGCGGGGAGCTGTTTTTT. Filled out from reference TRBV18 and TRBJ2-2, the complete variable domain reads NAGVMQNPRHLVRRRGQEARLRCSPMKGHSHVYWYRQLPEEGLKFMVYLQKENIIDESGMPKERFSAEFPKEGPSILRIQQVVRGDSAAYFCASSSGLVGGELFFGEGSRLTVL.

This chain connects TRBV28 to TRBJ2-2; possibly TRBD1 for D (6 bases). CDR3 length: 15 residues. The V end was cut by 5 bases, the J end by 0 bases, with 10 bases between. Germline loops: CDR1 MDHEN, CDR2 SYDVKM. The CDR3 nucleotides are TGTGCCAGCAGTACGGACAGCGCGAACACCGGGGAGCTGTTTTTT. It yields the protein CASSTDSANTGELFF. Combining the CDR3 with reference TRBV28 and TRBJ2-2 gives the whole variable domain DVKVTQSSRYLVKRTGEKVFLECVQDMDHENMFWYRQDPGLGLRLIYFSYDVKMKEKGDIPEGYSVSREKKERFSLILESASTNQTSMYLCASSTDSANTGELFFGEGSRLTVL.

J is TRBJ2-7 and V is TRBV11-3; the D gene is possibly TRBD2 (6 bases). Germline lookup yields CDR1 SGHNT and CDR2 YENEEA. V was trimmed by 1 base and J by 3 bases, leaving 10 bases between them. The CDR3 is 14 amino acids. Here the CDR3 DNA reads TGTGCCAGCAGCTTAGCGGGGGAGCACTACGAGCAGTACTTC. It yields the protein CASSLAGEHYEQYF.

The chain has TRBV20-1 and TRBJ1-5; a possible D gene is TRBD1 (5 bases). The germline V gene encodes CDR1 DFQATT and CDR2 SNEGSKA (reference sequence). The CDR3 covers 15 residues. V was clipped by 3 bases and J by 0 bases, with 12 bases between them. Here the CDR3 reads CSASSQGYSNQPQHF. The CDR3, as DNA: TGCAGTGCTAGTTCTCAGGGCTATAGCAATCAGCCCCAGCATTTT.

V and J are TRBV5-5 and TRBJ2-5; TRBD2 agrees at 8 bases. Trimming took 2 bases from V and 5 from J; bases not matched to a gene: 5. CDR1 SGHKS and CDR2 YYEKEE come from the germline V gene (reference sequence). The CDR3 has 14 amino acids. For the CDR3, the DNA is TGTGCCAGCAGCTTTACGGGGGGGATGGAGACCCAGTACTTC. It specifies CASSFTGGMETQYF. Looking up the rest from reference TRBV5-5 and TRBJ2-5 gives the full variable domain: DAGVTQSPTHLIKTRGQQVTLRCSPISGHKSVSWYQQVLGQGPQFIFQYYEKEERGRGNFPDRFSARQFPNYSSELNVNALLLGDSALYLCASSFTGGMETQYFGPGTRLLVL.

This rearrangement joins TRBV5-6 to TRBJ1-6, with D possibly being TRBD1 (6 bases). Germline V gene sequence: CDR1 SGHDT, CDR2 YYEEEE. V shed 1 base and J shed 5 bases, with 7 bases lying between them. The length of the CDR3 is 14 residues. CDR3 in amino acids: CASSLSGDNSPLHF. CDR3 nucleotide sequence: TGTGCCAGCAGCTTGTCAGGGGATAATTCACCCCTCCACTTT.

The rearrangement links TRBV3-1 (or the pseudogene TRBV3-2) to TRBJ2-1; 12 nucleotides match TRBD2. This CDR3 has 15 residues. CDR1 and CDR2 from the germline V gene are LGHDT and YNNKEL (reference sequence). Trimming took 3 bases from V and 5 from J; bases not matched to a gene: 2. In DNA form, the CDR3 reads TGTGCCAGCAGCCAGGGACTAGCGGGTGACAATGAGCAGTTCTTC. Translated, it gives CASSQGLAGDNEQFF.

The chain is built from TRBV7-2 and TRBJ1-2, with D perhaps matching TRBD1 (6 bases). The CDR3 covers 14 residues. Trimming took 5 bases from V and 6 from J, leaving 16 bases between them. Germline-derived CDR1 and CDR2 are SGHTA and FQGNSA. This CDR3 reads CASSPSRDNNGYTF. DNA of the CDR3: TGTGCCAGCAGCCCATCCCGGGACAACAATGGCTACACCTTC.

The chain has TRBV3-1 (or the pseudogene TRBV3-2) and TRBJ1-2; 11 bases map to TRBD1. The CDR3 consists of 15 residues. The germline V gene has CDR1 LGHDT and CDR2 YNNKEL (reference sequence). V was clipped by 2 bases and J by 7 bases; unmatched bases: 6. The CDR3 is CASSQSDRGHGGYTF. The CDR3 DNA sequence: TGTGCCAGCAGCCAATCGGACAGGGGGCATGGTGGCTACACCTTC.